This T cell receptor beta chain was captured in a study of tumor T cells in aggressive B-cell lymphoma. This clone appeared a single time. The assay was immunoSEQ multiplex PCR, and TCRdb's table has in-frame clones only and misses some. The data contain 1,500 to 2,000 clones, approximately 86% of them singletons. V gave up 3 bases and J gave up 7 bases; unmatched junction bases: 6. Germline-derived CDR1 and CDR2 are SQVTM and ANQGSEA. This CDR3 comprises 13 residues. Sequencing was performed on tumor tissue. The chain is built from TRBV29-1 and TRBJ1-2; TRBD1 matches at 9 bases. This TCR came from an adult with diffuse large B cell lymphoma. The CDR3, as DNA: TGCAGCGTTGAGGGACAGGGCAATTCTGGCTACACCTTC. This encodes CSVEGQGNSGYTF.